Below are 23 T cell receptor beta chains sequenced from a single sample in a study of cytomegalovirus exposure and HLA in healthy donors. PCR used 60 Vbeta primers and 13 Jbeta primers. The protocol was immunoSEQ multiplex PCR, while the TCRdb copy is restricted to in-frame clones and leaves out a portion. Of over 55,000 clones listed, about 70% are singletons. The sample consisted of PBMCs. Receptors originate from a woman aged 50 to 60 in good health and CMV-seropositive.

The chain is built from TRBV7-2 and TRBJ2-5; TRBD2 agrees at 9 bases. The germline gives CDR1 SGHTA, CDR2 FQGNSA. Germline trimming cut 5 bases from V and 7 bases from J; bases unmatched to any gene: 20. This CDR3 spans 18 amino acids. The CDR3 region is CASSGGGLAGTGGGTQYF. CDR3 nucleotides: TGTGCCAGCAGCGGGGGGGGTCTAGCGGGAACCGGTGGGGGGACCCAGTACTTC.

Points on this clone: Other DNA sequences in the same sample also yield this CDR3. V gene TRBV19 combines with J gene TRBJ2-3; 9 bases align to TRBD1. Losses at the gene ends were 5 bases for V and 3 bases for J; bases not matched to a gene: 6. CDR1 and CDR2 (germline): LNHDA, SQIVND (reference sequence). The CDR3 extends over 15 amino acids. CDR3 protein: CASSDPGQGTDTQYF. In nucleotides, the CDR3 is TGTGCCAGTAGTGATCCGGGACAGGGAACAGATACGCAGTATTTT.

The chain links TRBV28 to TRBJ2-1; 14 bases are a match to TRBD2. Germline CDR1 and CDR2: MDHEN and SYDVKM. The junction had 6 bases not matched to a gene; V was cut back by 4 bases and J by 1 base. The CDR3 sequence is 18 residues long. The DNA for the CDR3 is TGTGCCAGCAGTTCGGGACTAGCGGGAGCCACGTCCTACAATGAGCAGTTCTTC. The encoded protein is CASSSGLAGATSYNEQFF.

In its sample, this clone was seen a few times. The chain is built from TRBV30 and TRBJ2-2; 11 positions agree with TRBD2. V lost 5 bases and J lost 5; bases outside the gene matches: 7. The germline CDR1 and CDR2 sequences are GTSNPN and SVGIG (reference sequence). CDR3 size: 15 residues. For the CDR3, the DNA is TGTGCCTGGGGTGAGACTAGCGGGGTTACCGGGGAGCTGTTTTTT. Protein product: CAWGETSGVTGELFF.

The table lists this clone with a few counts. The CDR3 DNA follows: TGTGCCAGCCAAGGGGGGGGCTACGAGCAGTACTTC. It is translated as CASQGGGYEQYF. The chain joins TRBV2 to TRBJ2-7; a possible D gene is TRBD2 (7 bases). The CDR3 runs 12 residues. The V end lost 8 bases, the J end lost 3 bases, and 11 bases lay between the germline ends. Germline V lookup: CDR1 SNHLY, CDR2 FYNNEI.

The CDR3 DNA is TGTGCCAGCAGCGTCCTAGCGAGTCAGAACACCGGGGAGCTGTTTTTT. It is translated as CASSVLASQNTGELFF. This rearrangement joins TRBV9 to TRBJ2-2, with D possibly TRBD2 on 6 matching bases. This CDR3 has 16 amino acids. Trimming took off 2 bases at V and 1 base at J, with 12 bases between the two ends. CDR1 is SGDLS, CDR2 YYNGEE, per germline.

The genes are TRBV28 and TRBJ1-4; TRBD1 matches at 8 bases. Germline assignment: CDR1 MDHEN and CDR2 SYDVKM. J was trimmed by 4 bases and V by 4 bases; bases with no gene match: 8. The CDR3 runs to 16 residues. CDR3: CASSSPAGTGNEKLFF. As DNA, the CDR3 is TGTGCCAGCAGTTCCCCGGCTGGGACAGGTAATGAAAAACTGTTTTTT.

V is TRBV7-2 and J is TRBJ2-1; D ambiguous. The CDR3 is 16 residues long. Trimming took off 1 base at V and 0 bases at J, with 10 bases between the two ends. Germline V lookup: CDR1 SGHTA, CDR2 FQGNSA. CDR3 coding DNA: TGTGCCAGCAGCTTAGGACTCTTGACCTCCTACAATGAGCAGTTCTTC. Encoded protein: CASSLGLLTSYNEQFF. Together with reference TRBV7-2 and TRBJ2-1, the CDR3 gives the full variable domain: GAGVSQSPSNKVTEKGKDVELRCDPISGHTALYWYRQSLGQGLEFLIYFQGNSAPDKSGLPSDRFSAERTGGSVSTLTIQRTQQEDSAVYLCASSLGLLTSYNEQFFGPGTRLTVL.

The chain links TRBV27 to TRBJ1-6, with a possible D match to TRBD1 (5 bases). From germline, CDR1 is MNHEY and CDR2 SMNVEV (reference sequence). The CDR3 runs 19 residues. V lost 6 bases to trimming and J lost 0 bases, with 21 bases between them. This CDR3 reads CASSLNLIPGSSYNSPLHF. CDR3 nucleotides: TGTGCCAGCAGCCTAAATCTAATCCCAGGGTCCTCCTATAATTCACCCCTCCACTTT.

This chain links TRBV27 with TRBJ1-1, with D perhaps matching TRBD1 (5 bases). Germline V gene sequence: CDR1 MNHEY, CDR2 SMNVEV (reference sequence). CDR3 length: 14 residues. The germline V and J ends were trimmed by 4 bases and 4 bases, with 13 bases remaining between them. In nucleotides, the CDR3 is TGTGCCAGCAGTTCCCAGGGTGGTAGCACTGAAGCTTTCTTT. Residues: CASSSQGGSTEAFF.

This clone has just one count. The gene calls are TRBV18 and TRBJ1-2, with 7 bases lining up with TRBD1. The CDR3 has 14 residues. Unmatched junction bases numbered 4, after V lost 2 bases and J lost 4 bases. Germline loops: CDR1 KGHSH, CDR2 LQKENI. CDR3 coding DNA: TGTGCCAGCTCACCAGGCAGGGGGTTCTATGGCTACACCTTC. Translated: CASSPGRGFYGYTF.

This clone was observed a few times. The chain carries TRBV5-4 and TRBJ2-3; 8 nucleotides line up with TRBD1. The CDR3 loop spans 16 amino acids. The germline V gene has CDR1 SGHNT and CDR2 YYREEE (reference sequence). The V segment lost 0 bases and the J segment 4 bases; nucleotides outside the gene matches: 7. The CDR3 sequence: CASSLGPGQVADTQYF. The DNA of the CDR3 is TGTGCCAGCAGCTTGGGGCCGGGACAGGTAGCAGATACGCAGTATTTT.

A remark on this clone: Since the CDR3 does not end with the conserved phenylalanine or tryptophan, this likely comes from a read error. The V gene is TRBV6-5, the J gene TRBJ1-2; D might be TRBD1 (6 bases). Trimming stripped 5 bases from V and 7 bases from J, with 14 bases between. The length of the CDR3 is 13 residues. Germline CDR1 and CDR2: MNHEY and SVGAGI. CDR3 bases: TGTGCCAGCAGTAGAGCCAGGGGAAGTGGCTACACCCTC. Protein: CASSRARGSGYTL.

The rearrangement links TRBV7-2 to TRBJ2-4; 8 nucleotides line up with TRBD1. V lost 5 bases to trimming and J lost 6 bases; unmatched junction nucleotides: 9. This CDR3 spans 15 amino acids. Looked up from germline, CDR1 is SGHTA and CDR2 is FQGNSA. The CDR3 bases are TGTGCCAGCAGCCTCTCGACAGGGGATGTAAACATTCAGTACTTC. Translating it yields CASSLSTGDVNIQYF.

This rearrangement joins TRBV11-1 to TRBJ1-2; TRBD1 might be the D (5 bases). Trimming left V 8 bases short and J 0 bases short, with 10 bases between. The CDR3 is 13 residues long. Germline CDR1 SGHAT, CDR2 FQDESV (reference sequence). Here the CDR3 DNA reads TGTGCCAGCGCGGACACTACTAACTATGGCTACACCTTC. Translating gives CASADTTNYGYTF.

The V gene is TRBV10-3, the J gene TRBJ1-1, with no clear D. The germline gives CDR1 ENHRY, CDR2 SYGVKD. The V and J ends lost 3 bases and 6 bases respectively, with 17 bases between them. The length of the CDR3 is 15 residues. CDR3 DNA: TGTGCCATCAGTGACCAAGGCGGGAGGCGCGCTGAAGCTTTCTTT. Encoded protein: CAISDQGGRRAEAFF.

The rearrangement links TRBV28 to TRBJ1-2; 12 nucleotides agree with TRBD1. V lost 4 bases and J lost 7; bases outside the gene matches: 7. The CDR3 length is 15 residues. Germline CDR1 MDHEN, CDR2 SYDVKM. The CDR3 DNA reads TGTGCCAGCAGTTCGACGGGGACAGGGGGCGTTGGCTACACCTTC. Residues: CASSSTGTGGVGYTF.

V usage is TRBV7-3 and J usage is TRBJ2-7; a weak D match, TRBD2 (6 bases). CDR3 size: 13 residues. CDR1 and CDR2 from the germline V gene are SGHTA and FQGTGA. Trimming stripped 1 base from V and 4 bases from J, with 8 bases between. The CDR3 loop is CASSLMGGYEQYF. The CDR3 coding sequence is TGTGCCAGCAGCTTAATGGGGGGTTACGAGCAGTACTTC.

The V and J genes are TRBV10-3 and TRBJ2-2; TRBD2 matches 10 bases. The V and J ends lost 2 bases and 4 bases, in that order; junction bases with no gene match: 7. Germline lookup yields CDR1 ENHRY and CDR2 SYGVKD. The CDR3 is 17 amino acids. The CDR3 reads CAISERASGSGTGELFF. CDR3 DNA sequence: TGTGCCATCAGTGAGAGGGCTAGCGGGAGTGGCACCGGGGAGCTGTTTTTT.

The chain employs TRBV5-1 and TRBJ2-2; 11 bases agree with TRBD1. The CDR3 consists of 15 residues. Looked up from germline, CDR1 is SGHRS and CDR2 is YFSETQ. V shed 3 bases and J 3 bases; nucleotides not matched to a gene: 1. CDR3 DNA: TGCGCCAGCAGCTGGGACAGGGGGGACACCGGGGAGCTGTTTTTT. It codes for CASSWDRGDTGELFF.

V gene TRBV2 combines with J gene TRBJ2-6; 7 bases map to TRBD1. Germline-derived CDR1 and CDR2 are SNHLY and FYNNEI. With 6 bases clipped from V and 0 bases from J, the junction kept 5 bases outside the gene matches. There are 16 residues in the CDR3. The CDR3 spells CASSGQAYSGANVLTF. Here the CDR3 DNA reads TGTGCCAGCAGCGGACAGGCCTACTCTGGGGCCAACGTCCTGACTTTC.

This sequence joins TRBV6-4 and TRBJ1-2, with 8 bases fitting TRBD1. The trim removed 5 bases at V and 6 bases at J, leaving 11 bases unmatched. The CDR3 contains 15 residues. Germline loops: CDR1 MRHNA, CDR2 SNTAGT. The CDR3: CASSRTSTGENGYTF. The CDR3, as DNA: TGTGCCAGCAGTCGAACCTCGACAGGGGAGAATGGCTACACCTTC.

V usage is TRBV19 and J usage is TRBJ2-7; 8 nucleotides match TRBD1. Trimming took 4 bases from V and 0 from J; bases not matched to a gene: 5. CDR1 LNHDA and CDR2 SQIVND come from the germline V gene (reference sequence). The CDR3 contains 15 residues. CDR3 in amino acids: CASSTGQAHSYEQYF. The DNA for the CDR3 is TGTGCCAGTAGTACGGGACAGGCCCACTCCTACGAGCAGTACTTC. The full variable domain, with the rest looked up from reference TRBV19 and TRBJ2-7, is DGGITQSPKYLFRKEGQNVTLSCEQNLNHDAMYWYRQDPGQGLRLIYYSQIVNDFQKGDIAEGYSVSREKKESFPLTVTSAQKNPTAFYLCASSTGQAHSYEQYFGPGTRLTVT.